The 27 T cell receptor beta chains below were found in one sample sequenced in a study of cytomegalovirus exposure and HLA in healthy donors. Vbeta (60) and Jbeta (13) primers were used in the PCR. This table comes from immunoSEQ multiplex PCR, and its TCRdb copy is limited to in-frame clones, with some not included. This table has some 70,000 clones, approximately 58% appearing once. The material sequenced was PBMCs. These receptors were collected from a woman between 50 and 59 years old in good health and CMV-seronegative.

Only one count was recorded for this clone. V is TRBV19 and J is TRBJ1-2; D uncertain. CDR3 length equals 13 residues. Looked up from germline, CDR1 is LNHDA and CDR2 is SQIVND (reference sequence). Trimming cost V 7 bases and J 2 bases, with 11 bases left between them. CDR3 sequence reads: CASTPEQNYGYTF. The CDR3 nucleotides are TGTGCCAGTACCCCCGAACAGAACTATGGCTACACCTTC.

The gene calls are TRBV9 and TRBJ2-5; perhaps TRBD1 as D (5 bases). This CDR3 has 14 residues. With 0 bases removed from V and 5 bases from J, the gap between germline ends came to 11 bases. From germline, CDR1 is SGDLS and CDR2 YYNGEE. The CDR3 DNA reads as TGTGCCAGCAGCGTAGGAGGACAAGGCGAGACCCAGTACTTC. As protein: CASSVGGQGETQYF.

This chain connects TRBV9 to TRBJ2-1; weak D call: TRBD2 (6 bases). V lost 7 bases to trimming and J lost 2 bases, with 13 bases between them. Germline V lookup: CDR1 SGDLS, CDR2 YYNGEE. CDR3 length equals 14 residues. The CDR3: CASGDRLAYNEQFF. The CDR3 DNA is TGTGCCAGCGGCGATCGACTAGCCTACAATGAGCAGTTCTTC. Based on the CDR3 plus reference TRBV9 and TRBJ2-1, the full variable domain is DSGVTQTPKHLITATGQRVTLRCSPRSGDLSVYWYQQSLDQGLQFLIQYYNGEERAKGNILERFSAQQFPDLHSELNLSSLELGDSALYFCASGDRLAYNEQFFGPGTRLTVL.

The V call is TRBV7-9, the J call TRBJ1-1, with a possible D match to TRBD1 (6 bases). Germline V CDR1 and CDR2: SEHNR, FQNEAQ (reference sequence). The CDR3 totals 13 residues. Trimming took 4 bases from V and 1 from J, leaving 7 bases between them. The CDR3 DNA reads TGTGCCAGCAGCTCACAGGGGAACACTGAAGCTTTCTTT. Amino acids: CASSSQGNTEAFF.

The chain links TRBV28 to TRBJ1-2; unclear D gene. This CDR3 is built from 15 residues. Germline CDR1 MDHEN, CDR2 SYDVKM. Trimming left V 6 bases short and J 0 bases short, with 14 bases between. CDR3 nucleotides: TGTGCCAGCAGCCGCCCTCCCTTAGCTAACTATGGCTACACCTTC. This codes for CASSRPPLANYGYTF.

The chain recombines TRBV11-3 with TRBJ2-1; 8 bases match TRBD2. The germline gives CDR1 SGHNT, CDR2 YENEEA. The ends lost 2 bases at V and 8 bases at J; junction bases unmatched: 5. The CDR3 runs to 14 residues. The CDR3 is CASSLPGGVHEQFF. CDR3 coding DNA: TGTGCCAGCAGCTTACCGGGAGGGGTCCATGAGCAGTTCTTC.

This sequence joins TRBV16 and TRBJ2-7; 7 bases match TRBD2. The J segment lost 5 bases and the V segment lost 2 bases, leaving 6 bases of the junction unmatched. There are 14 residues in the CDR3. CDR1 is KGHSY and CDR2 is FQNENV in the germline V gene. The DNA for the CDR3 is TGTGCCAGCAGCCAACAGCGGGGTATCGACGAGCAGTACTTC. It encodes CASSQQRGIDEQYF.

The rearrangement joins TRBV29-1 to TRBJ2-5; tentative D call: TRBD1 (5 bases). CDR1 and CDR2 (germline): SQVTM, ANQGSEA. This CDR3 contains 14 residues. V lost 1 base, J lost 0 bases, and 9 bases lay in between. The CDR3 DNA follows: TGCAGCGTTGAAGGGGGCTGGGACCAAGAGACCCAGTACTTC. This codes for CSVEGGWDQETQYF.

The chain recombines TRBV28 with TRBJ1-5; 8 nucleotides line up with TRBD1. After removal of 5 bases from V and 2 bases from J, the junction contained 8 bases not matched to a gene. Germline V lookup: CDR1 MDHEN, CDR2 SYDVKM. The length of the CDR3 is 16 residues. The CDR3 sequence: CASSPSGTGGNQPQHF. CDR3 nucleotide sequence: TGTGCCAGCAGTCCCTCCGGGACAGGAGGCAATCAGCCCCAGCATTTT.

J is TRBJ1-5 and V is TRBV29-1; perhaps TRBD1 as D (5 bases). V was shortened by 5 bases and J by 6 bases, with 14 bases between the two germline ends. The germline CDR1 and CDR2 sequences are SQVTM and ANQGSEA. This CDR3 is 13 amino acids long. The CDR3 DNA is TGCAGCGTTACAGGAGGGGTGGGTCAGCCCCAGCATTTT. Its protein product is CSVTGGVGQPQHF.

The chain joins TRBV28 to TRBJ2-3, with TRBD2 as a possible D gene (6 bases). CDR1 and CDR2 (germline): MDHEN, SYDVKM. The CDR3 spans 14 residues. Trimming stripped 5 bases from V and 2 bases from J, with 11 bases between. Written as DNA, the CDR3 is TGTGCCAGCAGTGGAAGGACTAACACAGATACGCAGTATTTT. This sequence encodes CASSGRTNTDTQYF.

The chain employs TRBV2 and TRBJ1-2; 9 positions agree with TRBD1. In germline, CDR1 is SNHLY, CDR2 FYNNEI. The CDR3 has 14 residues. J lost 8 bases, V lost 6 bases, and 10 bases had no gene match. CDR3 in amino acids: CASRDGTGTRGYTF. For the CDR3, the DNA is TGTGCCAGCAGGGACGGGACAGGGACTAGAGGCTACACCTTC.

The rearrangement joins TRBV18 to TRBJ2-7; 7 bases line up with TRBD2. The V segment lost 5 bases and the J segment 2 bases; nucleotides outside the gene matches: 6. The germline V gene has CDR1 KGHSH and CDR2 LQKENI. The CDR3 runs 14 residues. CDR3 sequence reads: CASSVGGMTYEQYF. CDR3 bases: TGTGCCAGCTCAGTGGGAGGGATGACCTACGAGCAGTACTTC.

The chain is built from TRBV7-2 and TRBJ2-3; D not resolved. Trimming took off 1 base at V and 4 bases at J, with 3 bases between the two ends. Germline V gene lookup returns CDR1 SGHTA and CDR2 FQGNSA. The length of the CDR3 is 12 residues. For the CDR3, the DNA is TGTGCCAGCAGCTTAGTAGCAGATACGCAGTATTTT. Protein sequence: CASSLVADTQYF.

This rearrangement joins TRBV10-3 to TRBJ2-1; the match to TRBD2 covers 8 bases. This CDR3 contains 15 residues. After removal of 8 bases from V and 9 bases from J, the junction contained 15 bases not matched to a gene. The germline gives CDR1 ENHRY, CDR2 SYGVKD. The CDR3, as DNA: TGTGCCATCTCTGTAGCGGGAATGAGAAGTGTTGAGCAGTTCTTC. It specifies CAISVAGMRSVEQFF.

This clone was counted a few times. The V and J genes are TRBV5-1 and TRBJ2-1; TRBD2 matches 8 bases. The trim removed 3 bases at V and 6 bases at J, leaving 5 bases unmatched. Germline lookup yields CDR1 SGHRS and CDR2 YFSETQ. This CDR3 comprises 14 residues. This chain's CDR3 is CASSSGTSSNEQFF. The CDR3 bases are TGCGCCAGCAGCTCCGGGACTAGTAGCAATGAGCAGTTCTTC.

CDR3 protein: CASSTTGSEQYF. Written as DNA, the CDR3 is TGTGCCAGCAGTACGACAGGATCCGAGCAGTACTTC. This sequence joins TRBV2 and TRBJ2-7, with a weak D call TRBD1 (6 bases). Trimming removed 5 bases at V and 6 bases at J, with 11 bases between. Germline V CDR1 and CDR2: SNHLY, FYNNEI. This CDR3 spans 12 amino acids. The variable domain in full, completed from reference TRBV2 and TRBJ2-7, reads EPEVTQTPSHQVTQMGQEVILRCVPISNHLYFYWYRQILGQKVEFLVSFYNNEISEKSEIFDDQFSVERPDGSNFTLKIRSTKLEDSAMYFCASSTTGSEQYFGPGTRLTVT.

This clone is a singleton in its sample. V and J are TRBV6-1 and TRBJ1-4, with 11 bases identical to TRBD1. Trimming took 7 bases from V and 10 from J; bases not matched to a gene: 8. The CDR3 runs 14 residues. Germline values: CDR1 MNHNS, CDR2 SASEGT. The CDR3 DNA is TGTGCCAGCATGCCGACAGGGACAGGGGGAAAACTGTTTTTT. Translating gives CASMPTGTGGKLFF.

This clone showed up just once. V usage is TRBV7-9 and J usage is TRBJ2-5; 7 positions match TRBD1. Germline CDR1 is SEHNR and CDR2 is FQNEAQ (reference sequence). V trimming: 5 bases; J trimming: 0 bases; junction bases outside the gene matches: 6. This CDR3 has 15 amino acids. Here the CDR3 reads CASSLGQAYQETQYF. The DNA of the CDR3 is TGTGCCAGCAGCCTAGGACAGGCGTACCAAGAGACCCAGTACTTC.

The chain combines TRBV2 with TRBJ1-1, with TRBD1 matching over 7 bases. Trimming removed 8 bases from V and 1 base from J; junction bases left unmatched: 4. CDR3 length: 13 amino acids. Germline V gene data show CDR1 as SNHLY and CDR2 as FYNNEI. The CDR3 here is CASQGQPNTEAFF. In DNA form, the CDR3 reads TGTGCCAGCCAGGGACAGCCGAACACTGAAGCTTTCTTT.

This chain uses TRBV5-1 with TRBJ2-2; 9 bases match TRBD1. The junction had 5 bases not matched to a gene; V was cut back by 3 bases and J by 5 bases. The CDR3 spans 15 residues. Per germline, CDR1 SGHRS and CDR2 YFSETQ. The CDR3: CASSWGQGGTGELFF. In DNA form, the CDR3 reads TGCGCCAGCAGCTGGGGACAGGGAGGAACCGGGGAGCTGTTTTTT.

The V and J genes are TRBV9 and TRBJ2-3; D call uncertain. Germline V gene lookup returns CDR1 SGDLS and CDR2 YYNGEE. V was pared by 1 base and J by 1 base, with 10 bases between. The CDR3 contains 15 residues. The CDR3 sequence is CASSVFSRGTDTQYF. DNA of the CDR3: TGTGCCAGCAGCGTATTTAGCCGGGGCACAGATACGCAGTATTTT.

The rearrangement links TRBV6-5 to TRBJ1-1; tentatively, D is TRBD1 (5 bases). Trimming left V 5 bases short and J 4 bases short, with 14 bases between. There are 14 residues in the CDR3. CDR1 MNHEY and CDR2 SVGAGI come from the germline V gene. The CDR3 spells CASSPGGMGTEAFF. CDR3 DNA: TGTGCCAGCAGTCCGGGGGGGATGGGCACTGAAGCTTTCTTT.

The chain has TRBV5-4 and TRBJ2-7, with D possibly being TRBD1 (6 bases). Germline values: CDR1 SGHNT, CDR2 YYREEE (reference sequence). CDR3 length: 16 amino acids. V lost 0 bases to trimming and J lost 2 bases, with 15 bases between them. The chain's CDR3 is CASSLDLGTSPYEQYF. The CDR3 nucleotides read TGTGCCAGCAGCTTGGATCTAGGGACATCCCCCTACGAGCAGTACTTC.

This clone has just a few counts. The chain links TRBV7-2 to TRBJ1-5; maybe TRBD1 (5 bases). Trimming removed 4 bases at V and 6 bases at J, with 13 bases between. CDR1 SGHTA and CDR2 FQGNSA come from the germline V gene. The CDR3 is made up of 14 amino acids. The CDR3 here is CASSSGPGGQPQHF. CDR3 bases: TGTGCCAGCAGCTCCGGGCCCGGGGGTCAGCCCCAGCATTTT.

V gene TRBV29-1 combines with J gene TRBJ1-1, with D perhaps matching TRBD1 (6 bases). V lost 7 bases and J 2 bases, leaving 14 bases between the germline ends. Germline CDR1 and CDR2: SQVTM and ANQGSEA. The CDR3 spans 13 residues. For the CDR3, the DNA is TGCAGCGCTTTTACAGGGATTAACACTGAAGCTTTCTTT. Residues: CSAFTGINTEAFF. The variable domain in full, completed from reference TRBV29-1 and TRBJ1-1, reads SAVISQKPSRDICQRGTSLTIQCQVDSQVTMMFWYRQQPGQSLTLIATANQGSEATYESGFVIDKFPISRPNLTFSTLTVSNMSPEDSSIYLCSAFTGINTEAFFGQGTRLTVV.

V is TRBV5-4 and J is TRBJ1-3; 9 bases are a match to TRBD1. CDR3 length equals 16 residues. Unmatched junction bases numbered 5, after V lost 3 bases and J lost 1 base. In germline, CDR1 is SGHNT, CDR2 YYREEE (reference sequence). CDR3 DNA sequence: TGTGCCAGCAGCTCACGGACAGGGGCATCTGGAAACACCATATATTTT. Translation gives CASSSRTGASGNTIYF.